The source of this TCR beta chain is a study of blood T cell repertoires in COVID-19. The assay was immunoSEQ multiplex PCR, and TCRdb's table has in-frame clones only and misses some. The sample has 55,000 to 75,000 clones; approximately 89% are singletons. The CDR3 is made up of 18 amino acids. Germline lookup yields CDR1 SGHKS and CDR2 YYEKEE (reference sequence). Trimming took 5 bases from V and 1 from J, leaving 24 bases between them. The sequence was collected from a human donor in a cohort sampled during active COVID-19. The sequenced material came from peripheral blood. V gene TRBV5-5 combines with J gene TRBJ1-2, with TRBD1 as a possible D gene (6 bases). The CDR3 bases are TGTGCCAGCAGTTGGAGTTGGGAGTCGGGACAAAATAACTATGGCTACACCTTC. This translates into CASSWSWESGQNNYGYTF. Combining the CDR3 with reference TRBV5-5 and TRBJ1-2 gives the whole variable domain DAGVTQSPTHLIKTRGQQVTLRCSPISGHKSVSWYQQVLGQGPQFIFQYYEKEERGRGNFPDRFSARQFPNYSSELNVNALLLGDSALYLCASSWSWESGQNNYGYTFGSGTRLTVV.